The 32 T cell receptor beta chains below all came from one sample that was sequenced in a study of cytomegalovirus exposure and HLA in healthy donors. Assay used: immunoSEQ multiplex PCR; TCRdb lists only in-frame clones, some missing. The table records 120,000 or so clones, 75% to 90% of them present only once. The material sequenced was PBMCs. These receptors all come from a man between 18 and 29 years old in good health and CMV-seropositive.

J is TRBJ1-6 and V is TRBV5-4, with a weak D call TRBD1 (6 bases). Germline V gene lookup returns CDR1 SGHNT and CDR2 YYREEE (reference sequence). There are 15 residues in the CDR3. V was clipped by 5 bases and J by 12 bases, with 21 bases between them. The CDR3: CASSLGGGSYIPLHF. In DNA, the CDR3 is TGTGCCAGCAGTCTGGGGGGCGGGAGCTACATACCCCTCCACTTT.

This chain joins TRBV7-2 and TRBJ2-3; TRBD1 aligns across 10 bases. Germline CDR1 reads SGHTA; CDR2 reads FQGNSA. With V trimmed by 5 bases and J by 3 bases, 8 bases remained unmatched. CDR3 length: 16 residues. The CDR3 DNA reads TGTGCCAGCAGCAGGGGACAGGGGAGATGGACAGATACGCAGTATTTT. Its translation: CASSRGQGRWTDTQYF. The entire variable domain, with the rest obtained from reference TRBV7-2 and TRBJ2-3, is as follows: GAGVSQSPSNKVTEKGKDVELRCDPISGHTALYWYRQSLGQGLEFLIYFQGNSAPDKSGLPSDRFSAERTGGSVSTLTIQRTQQEDSAVYLCASSRGQGRWTDTQYFGPGTRLTVL.

CDR3 loop: CASSWGTGAGELFF. The CDR3 DNA is TGTGCCAGCAGCTGGGGGACAGGGGCCGGGGAGCTGTTTTTT. The J gene is TRBJ2-2, the V gene TRBV5-6, with 10 positions matching TRBD1. The CDR3 spans 14 residues. CDR1 is SGHDT, CDR2 YYEEEE, per germline. Germline trimming cut 3 bases from V and 6 bases from J; bases unmatched to any gene: 2.

This clone turned up a few times. This chain connects TRBV10-1 to TRBJ1-2, with 9 bases fitting TRBD1. The CDR3 extends over 12 amino acids. Germline loops: CDR1 WNHNN, CDR2 SYGVQD (reference sequence). V shed 6 bases and J 8 bases; nucleotides not matched to a gene: 4. CDR3 sequence (DNA): TGCGCCAGCAGGGGGACAGGGAGCGGCTACACCTTC. Its translation is CASRGTGSGYTF.

This chain joins TRBV7-2 and TRBJ1-5; D perhaps matches TRBD1 (5 bases). The length of the CDR3 is 14 residues. Trimming removed 4 bases from V and 2 bases from J, with 9 bases in between. In germline, CDR1 is SGHTA, CDR2 FQGNSA. The CDR3 region has the DNA TGTGCCAGCAGCTCGGCGGGACGCAATCAGCCCCAGCATTTT. Its translation: CASSSAGRNQPQHF.

The rearrangement joins TRBV10-3 to TRBJ1-6; D not resolved. The CDR3 runs to 14 residues. V was shortened by 3 bases and J by 9 bases, with 12 bases between the two germline ends. CDR1 is ENHRY, CDR2 SYGVKD, per germline. The CDR3 bases are TGTGCCATCAGTGAACGGGAGGCAATTTCACCCCTCCACTTT. Encoded protein: CAISEREAISPLHF.

The V call is TRBV7-2, the J call TRBJ2-1, with a possible D match to TRBD2 (6 bases). The CDR3 covers 15 residues. Germline values: CDR1 SGHTA, CDR2 FQGNSA. Between the trimmed V and J ends, which lost 7 bases and 9 bases, there was a span of 22 bases. CDR3 amino acids: CASTFGTYPLTEQFF. The CDR3 bases are TGTGCCAGCACCTTCGGGACTTACCCCCTCACTGAGCAGTTCTTC. Drawing the rest from reference TRBV7-2 and TRBJ2-1, the complete variable domain is GAGVSQSPSNKVTEKGKDVELRCDPISGHTALYWYRQSLGQGLEFLIYFQGNSAPDKSGLPSDRFSAERTGGSVSTLTIQRTQQEDSAVYLCASTFGTYPLTEQFFGPGTRLTVL.

Details on this clone: An end of the junction does not agree with germline; a read error may underlie this. The V and J genes are TRBV10-3 and TRBJ2-3; D call uncertain. This CDR3 contains 12 residues. CDR1 is ENHRY, CDR2 SYGVKD, per germline. CDR3 coding DNA: TGTGCCATTAGAGCGTCCGAGGATAGGCAGTATTTT. It codes for CAIRASEDRQYF.

This clone was seen once. The chain recombines TRBV5-6 with TRBJ1-3, with D perhaps TRBD1 (5 bases). The CDR3 sequence is 14 residues long. CDR1 and CDR2 from the germline V gene are SGHDT and YYEEEE. V gave up 4 bases and J gave up 0 bases, with 8 bases separating them. In DNA form, the CDR3 reads TGTGCCAGCAGCCAAGACAGCTCTGGAAACACCATATATTTT. Its translation: CASSQDSSGNTIYF.

The chain recombines TRBV7-8 with TRBJ1-1; 9 bases line up with TRBD1. Per germline, CDR1 SGHVS and CDR2 FQNEAQ. The ends lost 1 base at V and 4 bases at J; junction bases unmatched: 7. CDR3 length: 16 residues. The CDR3 here is CASSLVGTGYGTEAFF. DNA for the CDR3: TGTGCCAGCAGCTTAGTCGGGACAGGGTATGGCACTGAAGCTTTCTTT.

The chain has TRBV18 and TRBJ2-2; D is unclear. The CDR3 length is 15 residues. Germline CDR1 is KGHSH and CDR2 is LQKENI. V shed 0 bases and J shed 0 bases, with 5 bases lying between them. CDR3 loop: CASSPPASNTGELFF. CDR3 coding DNA: TGTGCCAGCTCACCACCAGCCTCGAACACCGGGGAGCTGTTTTTT.

In this sample, this clone turned up once. The chain carries TRBV19 and TRBJ1-1; tentatively, D is TRBD1 (5 bases). The germline V and J ends were trimmed by 8 bases and 7 bases, with 14 bases remaining between them. The CDR3 is 12 amino acids. Looked up from germline, CDR1 is LNHDA and CDR2 is SQIVND (reference sequence). CDR3 region: CASLGGADEAFF. Written as DNA, the CDR3 is TGTGCCAGTCTTGGAGGGGCGGATGAAGCTTTCTTT.

CDR3 sequence reads: CASSSQGGYEQYF. In nucleotides, the CDR3 is TGTGCCAGCAGCTCCCAGGGGGGCTACGAGCAGTACTTC. The chain carries TRBV5-6 and TRBJ2-7; TRBD1 might be the D (7 bases). Germline V CDR1 and CDR2: SGHDT, YYEEEE. Trimming cost V 3 bases and J 3 bases, with 10 bases left between them. The CDR3 is made up of 13 amino acids.

This chain links TRBV27 with TRBJ2-1; D is perhaps TRBD1 (5 bases). In germline, CDR1 is MNHEY, CDR2 SMNVEV (reference sequence). V gave up 8 bases and J gave up 1 base, with 18 bases separating them. The CDR3 is made up of 16 amino acids. The DNA for the CDR3 is TGTGCCAGCCGGAAGGTAACAGGATCATCCTACAATGAGCAGTTCTTC. It specifies CASRKVTGSSYNEQFF.

This clone was recorded a few times. The chain uses TRBV5-5 and TRBJ2-7, with a possible D match to TRBD1 (6 bases). Germline CDR1 and CDR2: SGHKS and YYEKEE (reference sequence). The CDR3 is made up of 14 amino acids. Trimming left V 4 bases short and J 2 bases short, with 13 bases between. The chain's CDR3 is CASSRGGFAYEQYF. The CDR3 nucleotides read TGTGCCAGCAGCCGAGGGGGTTTCGCCTACGAGCAGTACTTC. Together with reference TRBV5-5 and TRBJ2-7, the CDR3 gives the full variable domain: DAGVTQSPTHLIKTRGQQVTLRCSPISGHKSVSWYQQVLGQGPQFIFQYYEKEERGRGNFPDRFSARQFPNYSSELNVNALLLGDSALYLCASSRGGFAYEQYFGPGTRLTVT.

The chain links TRBV27 to TRBJ1-5; TRBD1 agrees at 8 bases. CDR1 MNHEY and CDR2 SMNVEV come from the germline V gene (reference sequence). This CDR3 spans 17 amino acids. With 6 bases clipped from V and 0 bases from J, the junction kept 10 bases outside the gene matches. CDR3 sequence (DNA): TGTGCCAGCAGAATGACAGGGGACTTCTATAGCAATCAGCCCCAGCATTTT. It encodes CASRMTGDFYSNQPQHF.

The chain links TRBV7-6 to TRBJ1-1; the D gene is possibly TRBD1 (5 bases). The length of the CDR3 is 14 residues. V lost 1 base and J 7 bases, leaving 13 bases between the germline ends. Germline CDR1 and CDR2: SGHVS and FNYEAQ. The CDR3, as DNA: TGTGCCAGCAGCTTAGGGCAGGGATCAGATGAAGCTTTCTTT. It specifies CASSLGQGSDEAFF.

The chain uses TRBV5-1 and TRBJ1-6; 7 bases match TRBD1. Germline CDR1 reads SGHRS; CDR2 reads YFSETQ. V shed 2 bases, J shed 0 bases, and the junction held 2 bases outside the gene matches. The CDR3 sequence is 16 residues long. CDR3 DNA sequence: TGCGCCAGCAGCTTAGGGGACAGCTCCTATAATTCACCCCTCCACTTT. This translates into CASSLGDSSYNSPLHF.

The chain links TRBV7-9 to TRBJ1-2; D not certain. V was clipped by 1 base and J by 2 bases, with 8 bases between them. CDR3 length equals 14 residues. Germline assignment: CDR1 SEHNR and CDR2 FQNEAQ (reference sequence). The CDR3 region is CASSLVGKNYGYTF. The DNA for the CDR3 is TGTGCCAGCAGCTTAGTCGGGAAGAACTATGGCTACACCTTC.

This chain connects TRBV6-6 to TRBJ2-6, with D possibly matching TRBD2 (6 bases). The ends were cut back, 2 bases at V and 2 bases at J, with 7 bases in the middle. Germline loops: CDR1 MNHNY, CDR2 SVGAGI (reference sequence). CDR3 length: 15 amino acids. CDR3 sequence (DNA): TGTGCCAGCAGTTACCCGGGGGCTGGGGCCAACGTCCTGACTTTC. As protein: CASSYPGAGANVLTF.

The rearrangement links TRBV11-3 to TRBJ1-1; D ambiguous. The CDR3 has 13 amino acids. V was trimmed by 2 bases and J by 4 bases, leaving 8 bases between them. Germline-derived CDR1 and CDR2 are SGHNT and YENEEA. CDR3 residues: CASSLRRATEAFF. The DNA of the CDR3 is TGTGCCAGCAGCTTAAGGAGGGCCACTGAAGCTTTCTTT.

The chain carries TRBV25-1 and TRBJ2-5, with TRBD2 identical over 10 bases. The junction had 8 bases not matched to a gene; V was cut back by 2 bases and J by 5 bases. This CDR3 comprises 16 residues. Germline V gene lookup returns CDR1 MGHDK and CDR2 SYGVNS. This CDR3 reads CASSESKRGGQETQYF. The CDR3 nucleotides read TGTGCCAGCAGTGAAAGTAAGCGGGGGGGCCAGGAGACCCAGTACTTC.

The chain combines TRBV6-1 with TRBJ1-5; no clear D gene. Germline-derived CDR1 and CDR2 are MNHNS and SASEGT. The CDR3 totals 15 residues. Trimming pared 1 base from V and 5 bases from J, leaving 12 bases between. For the CDR3, the DNA is TGTGCCAGCAGTGAAGTCGGTGAAGTACATCAGCCCCAGCATTTT. Translated: CASSEVGEVHQPQHF.

The J gene is TRBJ2-7, the V gene TRBV27; TRBD2 matches 7 bases. The germline V gene has CDR1 MNHEY and CDR2 SMNVEV (reference sequence). V lost 3 bases, J lost 5 bases, and 10 bases stayed unmatched. This CDR3 has 15 residues. CDR3 in amino acids: CASSFSTSLVDEQYF. The CDR3 bases are TGTGCCAGCAGTTTCTCGACTAGCTTGGTCGACGAGCAGTACTTC.

The V and J genes are TRBV15 and TRBJ1-5, with 8 bases lining up with TRBD1. V trimming: 3 bases; J trimming: 6 bases; junction bases outside the gene matches: 13. The CDR3 covers 17 residues. Germline V lookup: CDR1 LNHNV, CDR2 YYDKDF (reference sequence). The CDR3 DNA is TGTGCCACCAGCAGCGGTTGGGGCAGGGGGCTGGTTCAGCCCCAGCATTTT. As protein: CATSSGWGRGLVQPQHF.

This sequence joins TRBV28 and TRBJ1-1; 12 bases map to TRBD1. Per germline, CDR1 MDHEN and CDR2 SYDVKM. V lost 3 bases, J lost 4 bases, and 24 bases stayed unmatched. The CDR3 spans 22 residues. The chain's CDR3 is CASSLYHPALPGQGAWGTEAFF. Here the CDR3 DNA reads TGTGCCAGCAGTTTGTACCATCCAGCCTTACCGGGACAGGGGGCTTGGGGCACTGAAGCTTTCTTT.

The rearrangement uses TRBV27 and TRBJ1-6, with D perhaps TRBD1 (5 bases). The CDR3 runs 14 residues. The V gene's germline CDR1 is MNHEY and CDR2 SMNVEV (reference sequence). V was shortened by 2 bases and J by 9 bases, with 11 bases between the two germline ends. The CDR3 coding sequence is TGTGCCAGCAGTTTACAGGGAGGCGGTTCACCCCTCCACTTT. Amino acid sequence: CASSLQGGGSPLHF.

The DNA of the CDR3 is TGCAGCGTTGGGGGGGGGACAGGCGGGCGGTCACCCCTCCACTTT. Amino acids: CSVGGGTGGRSPLHF. The V gene is TRBV29-1, the J gene TRBJ1-6, with TRBD1 matching 8 bases. CDR3 length equals 15 residues. The V gene's germline CDR1 is SQVTM and CDR2 ANQGSEA. The ends lost 4 bases at V and 10 bases at J; junction bases unmatched: 12. The variable domain in full, completed from reference TRBV29-1 and TRBJ1-6, reads SAVISQKPSRDICQRGTSLTIQCQVDSQVTMMFWYRQQPGQSLTLIATANQGSEATYESGFVIDKFPISRPNLTFSTLTVSNMSPEDSSIYLCSVGGGTGGRSPLHFGNGTRLTVT.

V gene TRBV15 combines with J gene TRBJ2-3; possibly TRBD1 for D (5 bases). V was cut by 1 base and J by 8 bases, with 16 bases left in between. Germline lookup yields CDR1 LNHNV and CDR2 YYDKDF (reference sequence). CDR3 length: 15 amino acids. This CDR3 is CATSRGQGRFGTQYF. The CDR3 region has the DNA TGTGCCACCAGCAGAGGCCAGGGTAGGTTCGGTACGCAGTATTTT.

This chain uses TRBV29-1 with TRBJ2-7, with 8 bases lining up with TRBD1. The CDR3 consists of 13 residues. The germline CDR1 and CDR2 sequences are SQVTM and ANQGSEA. J gave up 6 bases and V 4 bases, and 8 bases lay outside the gene matches. The CDR3 DNA reads TGCAGCGTTGGGTCCAGGGGGCTGCGCGAGCAGTACTTC. Amino acid sequence: CSVGSRGLREQYF.

This chain joins TRBV6-6 and TRBJ2-7; 9 nucleotides align to TRBD1. The CDR3 length is 15 residues. Losses at the gene ends were 0 bases for V and 3 bases for J; bases not matched to a gene: 3. The V gene's germline CDR1 is MNHNY and CDR2 SVGAGI (reference sequence). The CDR3 spells CASSYSQTGGYEQYF. CDR3 sequence (DNA): TGTGCCAGCAGTTACTCTCAGACAGGGGGCTACGAGCAGTACTTC.

The chain employs TRBV25-1 and TRBJ1-1, with D possibly TRBD1 on 6 matching bases. The length of the CDR3 is 16 residues. Germline-derived CDR1 and CDR2 are MGHDK and SYGVNS. Between the trimmed V and J ends, which lost 5 bases and 5 bases, there was a span of 21 bases. In DNA, the CDR3 is TGTGCCAGCAGTCGCCTCTACCACGGGGGGCGAACTGAAGCTTTCTTT. Translating gives CASSRLYHGGRTEAFF. Filled out from reference TRBV25-1 and TRBJ1-1, the complete variable domain reads EADIYQTPRYLVIGTGKKITLECSQTMGHDKMYWYQQDPGMELHLIHYSYGVNSTEKGDLSSESTVSRIRTEHFPLTLESARPSHTSQYLCASSRLYHGGRTEAFFGQGTRLTVV.